The clone carrying this T cell receptor beta chain showed up many times. No antigen is known for it. Time point given: newly diagnosed GD, antithyroid drugs for less than 3 months. Preparation of the TCR library used RNA extracted from PBMCs. This entry is derived from a study of regulatory T cells in long-lasting Graves disease. Points from the study as a whole: TRBV28, TRBJ1-2 and TRBJ2-5 were favored in persistent disease.

CDR3 regions were amplified by Arm-PCR using iRepertoire HTBI primers to build TCR beta libraries. MiXCR, applied by TCRdb to the multiplex PCR reads, yields one record per CDR3 protein. The profile shows 400,000 to 500,000 distinct CDR3 sequences, about 15% of them singletons. The CDR3 runs 13 residues. Trimming removed 3 bases from V and 8 bases from J, with 11 bases in between. The V gene's germline CDR1 is SEHNR and CDR2 FQNEAQ (reference sequence). The data were also submitted as part of a second study, on T cells in Graves' hyperthyroidism and ophthalmopathy.

The sequencing used peripheral blood mononuclear cells (PBMCs), collected at new diagnosis, from a patient treated with antithyroid drugs. The J gene is TRBJ2-1, the V gene TRBV7-9, with D perhaps being TRBD1 or TRBD2 (6 bases each). The receptor's source is a woman aged 40-49 years with Graves disease. CDR3 amino acids: CASSLAGGHEQFF. Written as DNA, the CDR3 is TGTGCCAGCAGCTTGGCCGGGGGCCATGAGCAGTTCTTC.